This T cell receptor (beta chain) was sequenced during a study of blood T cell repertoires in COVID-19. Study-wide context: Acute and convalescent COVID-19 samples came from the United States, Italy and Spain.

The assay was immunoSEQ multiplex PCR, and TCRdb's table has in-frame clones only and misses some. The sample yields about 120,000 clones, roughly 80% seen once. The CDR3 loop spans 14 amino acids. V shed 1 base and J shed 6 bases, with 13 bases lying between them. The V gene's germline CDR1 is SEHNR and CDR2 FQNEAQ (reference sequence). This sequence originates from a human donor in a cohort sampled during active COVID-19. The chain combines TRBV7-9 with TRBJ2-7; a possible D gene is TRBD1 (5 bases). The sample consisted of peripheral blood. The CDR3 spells CASSLGQGWGEQYF. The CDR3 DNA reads TGTGCCAGCAGCTTAGGGCAGGGTTGGGGCGAGCAGTACTTC.